The clone carrying this T cell receptor (beta chain) appeared many times. Its antigen remains unknown. This entry is derived from a study of CD8 T cells in ankylosing spondylitis. Study conclusions and caveats: Previous work reported some of these motif variants in the synovial fluid and blood of reactive arthritis. Reportedly, matched ankylosing spondylitis synovial fluid was significantly enriched for disease-linked clones.

This CDR3 has 17 amino acids. 5'-RACE, quantitative and with molecular barcodes, yielded the TCR beta libraries. TCRdb itself ran the 5' RACE reads through MiXCR, one entry per CDR3 protein. The sample records around 250,000 distinct CDR3 sequences, about 10% being singletons. V and J are TRBV21-1 and TRBJ2-2; the table calls TRBD1, which could not be checked here. TRBV21-1 is listed as a pseudogene. The sample comprised blood, either unsorted or a sorted T cell fraction (not recorded which). The source is a male donor with ankylosing spondylitis or in good health (not recorded which). The CDR3 reads CASSKASGSNSSGELFF. The CDR3 DNA is TGTGCCAGCAGCAAAGCTTCAGGGAGCAATTCCTCCGGGGAGCTGTTTTTT.